This T cell receptor (beta chain) was captured by sequencing in a study of blood T cell repertoires in COVID-19. Study at large: Samples came from the United States, Italy and Spain, spanning acute and convalescent COVID-19. T cells, B-cell-depleted T cells, or PBMCs supplied cDNA or gDNA.

Clinical history reported by participants formed the basis on which cohorts were assigned. The V gene lost 4 bases and the J gene lost 2 bases, with 14 bases spanning the gap. CDR1 and CDR2 from the germline V gene are LGHDT and YNNKEL (reference sequence). There are 15 residues in the CDR3. Original processing methods: How many nucleated cells were present was estimated from reference gene primer amplification. The repertoire was sequenced with immunoSEQ multiplex PCR; TCRdb's copy has only in-frame clones and lacks some. V, J and clone size are taken as reported in that table, and D and trimming were inferred from the DNA itself. The sample includes more than 85,000 clones, just over 85% of them seen just once.

Sequencing used PBMCs or T cells enriched from blood (not recorded which). The chain joins TRBV3-1 (or the pseudogene TRBV3-2) to TRBJ2-5, with D perhaps matching TRBD2 (5 bases). This TCR came from a woman between 45 and 60 years old who had recovered from COVID-19. The CDR3 loop reads CASSLLYGGQETQYF. Here the CDR3 DNA reads TGTGCCAGCAGCCTTCTCTACGGCGGGCAAGAGACCCAGTACTTC.